The text below deals with one T cell receptor (beta chain). Its specific antigen is unknown. One base away there is no much larger clone; base qualities are not given. The data derive from a study of cytomegalovirus exposure and HLA in healthy donors (dated 2017 in TCRdb). About the full investigation: An earlier analysis of roughly 630 of the donors reported 250 to 300 Gb of sequence data and 100 million to 140 million unique TCR beta sequences from about 200 million T cells. Of the roughly 430 genotyped donors, roughly 80% fell in the genetic ancestry cluster associated with self-reported Caucasian donors. To predict cytomegalovirus infection status, the study combined high-throughput TCR immunosequencing, statistical association of individual TCRs with disease status, and machine learning. Along with the approximately 670-subject first cohort, a separate validation cohort of roughly 110 different subjects was used. Class I and class II HLA loci were covered by the typing at four-digit resolution. An early release that covered some 640 HLA-typed donors contained approximately 300 gigabases of sequencing data and 75 million to 100 million unique TCR sequences. An earlier analysis of 587 of the donors used high-throughput TCR beta sequencing to judge whether each TCR beta V gene segment behaved as functional or pseudogenic. The study profiled the T cell repertoires of hundreds of subjects by immunosequencing and related them to cytomegalovirus serostatus. Among around 400 genotyped donors of the cohort, an average of about 220,000 unique TCR beta nucleotide sequences was sequenced per donor, of which about 18% were non-productive. In a later analysis, previously published TCR beta repertoires from several hundred donors were re-analyzed and high-resolution HLA genotyping was added so that TCR occurrence patterns could be studied. Donor age, sex, ethnicity and CMV serostatus were collected together with the repertoire data. Typing coverage differed by locus: A, B, C, DRB1 and DQB1 were typed in about 620-640 donors, DQA1 in 522, DPA1 in 606, and DPB1 in roughly 450. The study was designed to test whether signatures of past pathogen exposure could be identified by cataloging public T cell receptors. Rather than drawing on any new phenotypic data, the later analysis identified candidate immune exposures from TCR beta sequences and the way those sequences occurred across donors. Because of strong linkage in the cohort, five DR-DQ haplotypes were treated as single units for association and clustering. Every repertoire in the discovery cohort had been generated on one and the same sequencing platform. Genome-wide SNP genotypes for about 65% of the roughly 670 donors were used in a later genetic analysis, which treated that subset as a discovery cohort.

Library construction relied on the immunoSEQ multiplex PCR assay. A mixture of 60 forward primers for TCR Vbeta segments and 13 reverse primers for TCR Jbeta segments was used in the multiplex PCR. A multiplex PCR assay on genomic DNA amplified the CDR3 region of rearranged TCR beta genes. The Illumina HiSeq System was used to sequence the amplified TCR beta libraries as 87-base-pair reads. The published analysis was carried out like this. A later analysis counted 65 million to 90 million unique TCR beta chains across the 666 repertoires, and some 11 million of these chains were shared by at least two donors. Raw reads were error-corrected and collapsed into unique sequences with a nearest-neighbor algorithm that merged closely related sequences to remove PCR and sequencing errors. Alignment of CDR3 sequences to IMGT reference sequences was used to assign V, D and J gene segments. For a sequence to be retained, a match of at least six nucleotides to both a V gene segment and a J gene segment was required. A rearrangement was called productive if the CDR3 had no stop codons and remained in frame with V and J, and every other rearrangement was called non-productive. CDR3 was defined according to IMGT convention as the region running from the second conserved V-encoded cysteine to the conserved J-encoded phenylalanine. The earlier analysis of 500 to 650 of the donors excluded any sequence lacking an unambiguous match to a single V gene segment. In an earlier analysis of almost 600 of the donors, a V segment was called functional when productive rearrangements were above 56.7%, and segregating when the standard deviation between donors exceeded 5%. A statistical classification framework was built for diagnosing cytomegalovirus status from the catalog of TCR beta chain sequences. In a later analysis, TCR nucleotide sequences were compared against IMGT/GENE-DB human TR gene sequences so that V and J genes could be assigned. The TCRdist pipeline was used in a later analysis to assign CDR3 sequences and most-parsimonious VDJ recombination scenarios. In a later analysis, each TCR beta chain was defined by its CDR3 amino acid sequence together with its V-gene family, and reads lacking a unique V-gene family were excluded. In a later analysis, approximately 640 highly shared, low-generation-probability nucleotide sequences were removed to address suspected cross-contamination and a sequencing artifact. In a later analysis, a clonal expansion index for each public chain was calculated from normalized within-repertoire ranks of inferred template counts. In a later analysis, generation probabilities were computed using a VDJ recombination model fitted to out-of-frame rearrangements, and the results were checked against IGoR. Hypergeometric tests were used in a later analysis to score TCR-TCR, TCR-HLA and TCR-CMV co-occurrence, with a repertoire-size bias correction applied to the TCR pairs. False discovery rates were estimated in a later analysis by permuting HLA or CMV assignments 20 times. In a later analysis, co-occurring TCRs were grouped using DBSCAN, with TCRdist sequence similarity added in when clustering inside HLA-allele-positive subsets. Repertoires with fewer than 30,000 or more than 120,000 public chains, plus five repertoires with anomalous nucleotide sharing, were excluded from co-occurrence clustering. Drawn from immuneACCESS, this table holds only the in-frame rearrangements with V and J called that TCRdb kept. Clones are partly lost; checked studies trace under half to an unresolved V gene and leave the rest unexplained. V, J and clone size are taken as reported in that table, and D and trimming were inferred from the DNA itself. The sample contains some 140,000 clones, about 74% of them found a single time. The ten largest clones add up to around 4.1% of the sample.

Overall study results and their limits: In a later analysis, 16,951 TCR beta sequences were associated with specific HLA alleles at a false discovery rate of 0.05. According to a later analysis, most CMV-associated TCR beta chains appeared to be HLA-restricted, and the HLA associations seemed to be driven largely by CMV exposure. The 87-base-pair reads could not distinguish some IMGT-functional V segments, including TRBV6-2 and TRBV6-3, so those segments were excluded. In an earlier analysis of more than 450 of the donors, most TCR beta V segments were observed in productive rearrangements about 87% or about 30% of the time, broadly matching IMGT annotations. For the cohort, immune exposure information was limited to CMV serostatus. The authors suggested that the approach could potentially be generalized to other disease states and immunological phenotypes. Several of the top co-occurrence clusters appeared to be linked to parvovirus B19, influenza, CMV and Epstein-Barr virus, according to a later analysis. According to a later analysis, TCR association rates differed among HLA loci, with DRB1 alleles showing the most associated TCRs and HLA-C alleles showing the fewest. The presence/absence analyses assumed that sequencing depth was roughly uniform across donors, and that assumption may not be true. Assigning TCR associations to individual alleles was difficult when HLA alleles, especially DR and DQ, strongly co-occurred. Three of the identified cytomegalovirus-associated TCR beta chains were confirmed in vitro to be specific for cytomegalovirus antigens. Across donors, most TCR sequences were observed very rarely, whereas some public TCRs were present in many individuals. This cohort had only TCR beta chains sequenced, and the lack of alpha or paired-chain data limited which features could be detected. A further reported finding was that TCR beta sequences accurately predicted the HLA-A and HLA-B alleles for most subjects in the first cohort. A later analysis found that HLA-associated TCR beta chains were more clonally expanded and had lower generation probabilities than equally common non-associated chains. In a later genetic analysis, a missense DCLRE1C variant was associated with V-gene and J-gene trimming of TCR beta chains, and the association was replicated in an independent cohort. Because counts were too low, around 18 rarely observed V segments, including chromosome 9 orphons, were left out of the earlier analysis of some 640 of the donors. In a later genetic analysis, fewer N-insertions in productive TCRs were reported among donors in an Asian-associated ancestry cluster than the roughly 640-donor mean. Because HLA typing was missing for some donors at each locus, association tests included only the typed subset. The sequencing pipeline was judged likely to have produced a cluster of highly shared sequence variants as a technical artifact. Correlated functional status among segregating V segments might be attributable to linkage disequilibrium, but an unknown experimental factor could not be ruled out. The study gave a list of some 150 TCR beta chains associated with cytomegalovirus. In both the original and validation cohorts, the classifier was reported to diagnose cytomegalovirus status with high specificity and sensitivity.

The V and J ends are trimmed by 2 bases and 0 bases, leaving 16 bases between them. The cysteine opens and the phenylalanine closes a CDR3 of 17 amino acids. The DNA shown is the 51-base CDR3, in frame from base 1. From the germline V gene (reference sequence), CDR1 is GTSNPN and CDR2 is SVGIG. In total, 600 or so healthy bone marrow donors made up the cohort. Cohort members were all nominally healthy when sampled, although unrecorded immune exposures were likely present. The donor was CMV seronegative and was included in the group of a few hundred seronegative cohort members. Every donor gave a peripheral blood sample, and the peripheral blood mononuclear cells from that sample were used for TCR beta sequencing. The Qiagen DNeasy Blood Extraction Kit was used to extract genomic DNA from the blood cell samples.

The specimen sequenced was PBMCs. The sequence was collected from a middle-aged woman in good health and CMV-seronegative. Recombination joined TRBV30 with TRBJ2-2; TRBD1 is a possible D gene, resting on 6 matching bases. The CDR3 loop reads CAWSFGTGTTNTGELFF. The bases read TGTGCCTGGAGTTTTGGGACCGGGACAACGAACACCGGGGAGCTGTTTTTT.